The rows below give T cell receptor beta chains drawn from one sample of a study of PD-L1 blockade in urothelial cancer. Profiled with immunoSEQ multiplex PCR; TCRdb holds only in-frame clones, not every one. The data show just over 35,000 clones, around 84% seen once. The material sequenced was PBMCs, taken around atezolizumab (anti-PD-L1) treatment. These receptors originate from a man aged 35 to 55 with urothelial cancer. CDR3s include the opening cysteine and the closing phenylalanine or tryptophan. D genes are given only for firm matches. Clone size, where shown, is once, few, many, or a class for clones that have expanded.

TRBJ1-4 . 14 TRBV28 . TGTGCCAGCAGTGCCCTAGAGAGTAATGAAAAACTGTTTTTT CASSALESNEKLFF
TRBJ1-2 . 14 TRBV6-6 . TGTGCCAGCAGTTACTCGAGAAGGGAGAGTGGCTACACCTTC CASSYSRRESGYTF
TRBJ1-5 . 18 TRBV28 TRBD1 TGTGCCAGCAGTTTCTTGGGGGACAGGGATTCTAGGGATCAGCCCCAGCATTTT CASSFLGDRDSRDQPQHF
TRBJ2-7 . 16 TRBV28 TRBD1 TGTGCCAGCCTGGGTAGGAGACAGGGGGCGATCGGCGAGCAGTACTTC CASLGRRQGAIGEQYF
TRBJ2-5 . 15 TRBV6-4 . TGTGCCAGCAGTGAAAGCCCCCTCCCGTGGGAGACCCAGTACTTC CASSESPLPWETQYF
TRBJ2-1 . 18 TRBV28 TRBD2 TGTGCCAGCAGGGCGGGACTAGCGGGAGGAGAGCCCTACAATGAGCAGTTCTTC CASRAGLAGGEPYNEQFF
TRBJ1-2 . 15 TRBV6-5 TRBD1 TGTGCCAGCAGCGCCGGGACAGGGGGCGACTATGGCTACACCTTC CASSAGTGGDYGYTF
TRBJ2-7 . 15 TRBV7-2 . TGTGCCAGCAGGTTGGAAACTAGCCGCAGCTACGAGCAGTACTTC CASRLETSRSYEQYF
TRBJ2-5 . 19 TRBV2 TRBD2 TGTGCCAGCAAGGGGGATGGCGGCCTAGCGGGGAAGTACCAAGAGACCCAGTACTTC CASKGDGGLAGKYQETQYF
TRBJ2-5 few 14 TRBV13 TRBD2 TGTGCCAGCAGAGGGACTAGCGCCCAAGAGACCCAGTACTTC CASRGTSAQETQYF